One and the same sample provided the 7 T cell receptor beta chains below, sequenced in a study of T-cell memory formation after mild COVID-19. In TCRdb, the 5' RACE reads were re-called with MiXCR into one record per CDR3 protein. The sample has about 400,000 distinct CDR3 sequences, about 16% seen once. The sequenced material came from PBMCs or a T cell subset sorted from them (not recorded which). The source of these receptors is a young man who had mild COVID-19 (a few samples of this study predate the infection). Cell type and time point are not known.

The V call is TRBV6-6, the J call TRBJ2-5; TRBD2 might be the D (6 bases). Trimming removed 5 bases from V and 5 bases from J, with 12 bases in between. The CDR3 runs to 13 residues. The germline CDR1 and CDR2 sequences are MNHNY and SVGAGI (reference sequence). As DNA, the CDR3 is TGTGCCAGCAGTCACCCGGCGGGGGAGACCCAGTACTTC. It translates to CASSHPAGETQYF.

This clonotype was detected many times. The chain recombines TRBV11-3 with TRBJ2-2, with D maybe TRBD1 (5 bases). Trimming cost V 3 bases and J 2 bases, with 7 bases left between them. The CDR3 runs 14 residues. Germline V gene data show CDR1 as SGHNT and CDR2 as YENEEA. In nucleotides, the CDR3 is TGTGCCAGCAGCTTGGACATCAACACCGGGGAGCTGTTTTTT. It is translated as CASSLDINTGELFF.

The chain joins TRBV5-4 to TRBJ1-1; D unclear. The germline V and J ends were trimmed by 9 bases and 2 bases, with 17 bases remaining between them. CDR3 length equals 14 residues. The germline V gene encodes CDR1 SGHNT and CDR2 YYREEE (reference sequence). The CDR3 loop reads CAMSPTLANTEAFF. DNA of the CDR3: TGTGCCATGAGCCCGACACTAGCTAACACTGAAGCTTTCTTT. Variable domain in full (rest from reference TRBV5-4 and TRBJ1-1): ETGVTQSPTHLIKTRGQQVTLRCSSQSGHNTVSWYQQALGQGPQFIFQYYREEENGRGNFPPRFSGLQFPNYSSELNVNALELDDSALYLCAMSPTLANTEAFFGQGTRLTVV.

V usage is TRBV5-1 and J usage is TRBJ2-7; TRBD1 agrees at 8 bases. CDR1 and CDR2 (germline): SGHRS, YFSETQ. Germline trimming cut 4 bases from V and 6 bases from J; bases unmatched to any gene: 6. CDR3 length: 13 amino acids. CDR3 in amino acids: CASSLRTGREQYF. In DNA form, the CDR3 reads TGCGCCAGCAGCCTCCGGACAGGGCGCGAGCAGTACTTC.

This clonotype turned up a few times. The chain uses TRBV7-9 and TRBJ1-1, with D uncertain. This CDR3 spans 13 amino acids. Between the trimmed V and J ends, which lost 10 bases and 3 bases, there was a span of 15 bases. Germline V CDR1 and CDR2: SEHNR, FQNEAQ (reference sequence). The CDR3 sequence is CATMGVWDTEAFF. CDR3 DNA sequence: TGTGCCACCATGGGTGTTTGGGACACTGAAGCTTTCTTT.

The rearrangement uses TRBV5-1 and TRBJ1-1, with D perhaps TRBD1 (6 bases). The CDR3 length is 16 residues. Germline loops: CDR1 SGHRS, CDR2 YFSETQ. Trimming removed 4 bases at V and 5 bases at J, with 21 bases between. CDR3 amino acids: CASSQRPWTVETEAFF. Written as DNA, the CDR3 is TGCGCCAGCAGCCAACGGCCCTGGACAGTTGAGACTGAAGCTTTCTTT.

CDR3 in amino acids: CASSPSDRGDTEAFF. The DNA for the CDR3 is TGTGCCAGCAGTCCGTCGGACAGGGGGGACACTGAAGCTTTCTTT. The chain employs TRBV12-3 or TRBV12-4 and TRBJ1-1; 10 bases are shared with TRBD1. The V segment lost 5 bases and the J segment 3 bases; nucleotides outside the gene matches: 6. The CDR3 has 15 amino acids.